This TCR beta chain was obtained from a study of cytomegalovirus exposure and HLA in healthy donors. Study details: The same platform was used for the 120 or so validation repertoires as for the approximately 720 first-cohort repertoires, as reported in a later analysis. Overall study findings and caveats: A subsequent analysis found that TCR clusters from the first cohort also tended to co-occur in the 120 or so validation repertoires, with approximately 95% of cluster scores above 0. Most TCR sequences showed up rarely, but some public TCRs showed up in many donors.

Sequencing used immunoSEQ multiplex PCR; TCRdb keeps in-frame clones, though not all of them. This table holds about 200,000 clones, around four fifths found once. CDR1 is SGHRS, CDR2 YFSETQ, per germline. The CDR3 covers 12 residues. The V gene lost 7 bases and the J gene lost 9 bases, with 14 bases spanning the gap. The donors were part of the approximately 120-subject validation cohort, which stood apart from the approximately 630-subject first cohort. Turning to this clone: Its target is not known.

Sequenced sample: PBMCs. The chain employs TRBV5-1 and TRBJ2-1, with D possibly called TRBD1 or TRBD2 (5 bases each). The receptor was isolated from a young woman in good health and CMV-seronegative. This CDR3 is CASVSSGTEQFF. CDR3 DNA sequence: TGCGCCAGCGTCTCCTCAGGGACTGAGCAGTTCTTC.